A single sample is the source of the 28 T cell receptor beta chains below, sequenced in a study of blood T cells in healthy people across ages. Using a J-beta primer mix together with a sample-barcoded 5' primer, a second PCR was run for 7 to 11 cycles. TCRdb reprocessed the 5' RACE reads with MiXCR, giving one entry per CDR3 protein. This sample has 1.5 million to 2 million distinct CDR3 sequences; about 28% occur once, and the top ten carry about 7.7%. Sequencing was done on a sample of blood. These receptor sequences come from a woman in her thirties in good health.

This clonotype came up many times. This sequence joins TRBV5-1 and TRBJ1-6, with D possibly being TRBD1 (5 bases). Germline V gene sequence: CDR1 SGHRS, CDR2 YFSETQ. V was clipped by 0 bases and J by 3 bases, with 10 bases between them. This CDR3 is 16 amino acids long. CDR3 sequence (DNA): TGCGCCAGCAGCTTGGATCAGGGCGGCTATAATTCACCCCTCCACTTT. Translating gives CASSLDQGGYNSPLHF.

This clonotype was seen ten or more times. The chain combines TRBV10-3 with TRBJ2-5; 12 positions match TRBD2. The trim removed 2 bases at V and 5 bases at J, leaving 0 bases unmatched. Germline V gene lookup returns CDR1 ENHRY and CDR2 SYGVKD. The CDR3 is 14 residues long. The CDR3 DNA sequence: TGTGCCATCAGTGAGACTAGCGGGGGGGAGACCCAGTACTTC. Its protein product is CAISETSGGETQYF.

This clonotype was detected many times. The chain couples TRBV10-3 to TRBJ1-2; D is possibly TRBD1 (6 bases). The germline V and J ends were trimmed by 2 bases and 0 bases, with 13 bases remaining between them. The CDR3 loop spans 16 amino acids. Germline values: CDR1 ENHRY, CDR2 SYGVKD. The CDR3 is CAISESDRRANYGYTF. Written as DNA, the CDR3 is TGTGCCATCAGTGAGAGTGACAGGCGAGCTAACTATGGCTACACCTTC.

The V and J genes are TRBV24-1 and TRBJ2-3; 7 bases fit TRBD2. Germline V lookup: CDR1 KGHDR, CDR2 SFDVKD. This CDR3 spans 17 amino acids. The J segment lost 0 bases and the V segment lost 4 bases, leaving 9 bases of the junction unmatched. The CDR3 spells CATSDFDGTTSTDTQYF. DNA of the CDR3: TGTGCCACCAGTGACTTCGACGGGACTACTAGCACAGATACGCAGTATTTT.

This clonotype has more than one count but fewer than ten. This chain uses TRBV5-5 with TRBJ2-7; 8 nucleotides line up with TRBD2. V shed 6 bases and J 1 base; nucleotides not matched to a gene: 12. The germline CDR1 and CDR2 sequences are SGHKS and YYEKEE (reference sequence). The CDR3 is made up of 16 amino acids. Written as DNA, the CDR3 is TGTGCCAGCATCCCCTGGGCAGCGGGAGTTTCCTACGAGCAGTACTTC. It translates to CASIPWAAGVSYEQYF.

CDR3 coding DNA: TGCGCCAGCAGTGAATTTTATAGCGGGGCTACTGAGCAGTTCTTC. Translated, it gives CASSEFYSGATEQFF. The V gene is TRBV10-2, the J gene TRBJ2-1; 8 bases fit TRBD2. The junction had 10 bases not matched to a gene; V was cut back by 3 bases and J by 9 bases. This CDR3 has 15 amino acids. Germline lookup yields CDR1 WSHSY and CDR2 SAAADI.

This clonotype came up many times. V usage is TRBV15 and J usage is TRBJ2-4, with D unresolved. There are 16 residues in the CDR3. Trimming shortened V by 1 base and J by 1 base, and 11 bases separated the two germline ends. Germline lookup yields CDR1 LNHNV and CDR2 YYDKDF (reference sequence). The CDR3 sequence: CATSRGADVAKNIQYF. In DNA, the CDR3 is TGTGCCACCAGCAGAGGCGCGGACGTGGCCAAAAACATTCAGTACTTC.

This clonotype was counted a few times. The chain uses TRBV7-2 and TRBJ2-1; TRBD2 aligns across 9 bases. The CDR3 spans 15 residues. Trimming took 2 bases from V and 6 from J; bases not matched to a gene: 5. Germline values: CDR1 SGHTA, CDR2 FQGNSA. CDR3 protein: CASSLRTSESNEQFF. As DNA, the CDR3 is TGTGCCAGCAGCTTAAGGACTAGCGAGAGCAATGAGCAGTTCTTC.

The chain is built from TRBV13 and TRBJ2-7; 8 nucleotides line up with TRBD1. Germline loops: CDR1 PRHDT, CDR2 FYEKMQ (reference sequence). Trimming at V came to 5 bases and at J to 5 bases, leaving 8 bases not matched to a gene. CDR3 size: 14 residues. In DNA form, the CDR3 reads TGTGCCAGCAGCCCGCGGGACAGGCAGAACGAGCAGTACTTC. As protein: CASSPRDRQNEQYF.

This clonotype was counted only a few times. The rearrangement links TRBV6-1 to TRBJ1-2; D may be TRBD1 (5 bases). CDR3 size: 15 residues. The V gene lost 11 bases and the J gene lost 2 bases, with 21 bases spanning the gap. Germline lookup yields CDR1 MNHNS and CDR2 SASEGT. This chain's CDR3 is CALGGGRGENYGYTF. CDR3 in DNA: TGTGCCCTCGGGGGTGGTCGGGGGGAAAACTATGGCTACACCTTC.

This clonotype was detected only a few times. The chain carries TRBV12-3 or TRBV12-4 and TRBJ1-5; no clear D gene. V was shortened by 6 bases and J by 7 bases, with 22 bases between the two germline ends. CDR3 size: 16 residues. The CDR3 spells CASSSDHFRGGQPQHF. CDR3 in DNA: TGTGCCAGCAGCTCCGACCACTTTCGGGGAGGCCAGCCCCAGCATTTT.

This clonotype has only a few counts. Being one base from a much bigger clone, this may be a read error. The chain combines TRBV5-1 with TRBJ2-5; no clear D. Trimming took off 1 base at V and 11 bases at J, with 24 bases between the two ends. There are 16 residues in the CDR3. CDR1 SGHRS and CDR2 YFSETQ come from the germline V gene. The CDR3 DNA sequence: TGCGCCAGCAGCTTGCTAGGCAACGATGGAAACAATGAGCAGTACTTC. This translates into CASSLLGNDGNNEQYF.

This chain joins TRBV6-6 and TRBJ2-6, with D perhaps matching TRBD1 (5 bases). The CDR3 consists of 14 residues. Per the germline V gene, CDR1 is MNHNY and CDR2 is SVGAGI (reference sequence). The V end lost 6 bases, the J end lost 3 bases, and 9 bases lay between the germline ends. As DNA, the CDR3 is TGTGCCAGCAGGCTCCAGGGTGGGGCCAACGTCCTGACTTTC. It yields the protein CASRLQGGANVLTF.

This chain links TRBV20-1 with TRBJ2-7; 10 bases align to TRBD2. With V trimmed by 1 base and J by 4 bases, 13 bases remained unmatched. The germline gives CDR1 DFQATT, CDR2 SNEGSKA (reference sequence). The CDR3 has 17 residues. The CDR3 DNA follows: TGCAGTGCTAGAGGGTTGGGAGTAGCGGGGGGAATATACGAGCAGTACTTC. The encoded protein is CSARGLGVAGGIYEQYF.

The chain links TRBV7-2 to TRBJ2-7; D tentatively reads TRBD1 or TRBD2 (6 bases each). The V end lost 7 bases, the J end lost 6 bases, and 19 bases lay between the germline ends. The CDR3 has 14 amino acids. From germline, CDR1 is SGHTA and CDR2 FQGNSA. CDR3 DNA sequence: TGTGCCAGCATCGAAGGGGGGAGTAAGGGCGAGCAGTACTTC. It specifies CASIEGGSKGEQYF.

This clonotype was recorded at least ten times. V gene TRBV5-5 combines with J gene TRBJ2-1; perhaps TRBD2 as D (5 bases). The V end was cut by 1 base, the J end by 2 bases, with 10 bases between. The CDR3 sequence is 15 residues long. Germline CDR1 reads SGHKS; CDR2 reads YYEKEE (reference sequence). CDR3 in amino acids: CASSLSTRAYNEQFF. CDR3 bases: TGTGCCAGCAGCTTGAGTACTAGGGCCTACAATGAGCAGTTCTTC. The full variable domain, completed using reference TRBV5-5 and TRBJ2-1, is DAGVTQSPTHLIKTRGQQVTLRCSPISGHKSVSWYQQVLGQGPQFIFQYYEKEERGRGNFPDRFSARQFPNYSSELNVNALLLGDSALYLCASSLSTRAYNEQFFGPGTRLTVL.

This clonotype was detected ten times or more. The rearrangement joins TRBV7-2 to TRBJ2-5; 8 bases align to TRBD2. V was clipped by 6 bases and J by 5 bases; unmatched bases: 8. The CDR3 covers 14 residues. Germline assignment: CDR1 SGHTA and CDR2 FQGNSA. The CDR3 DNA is TGTGCCAGCAGTAAAGCGGGAGACTGGGAGACCCAGTACTTC. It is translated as CASSKAGDWETQYF.

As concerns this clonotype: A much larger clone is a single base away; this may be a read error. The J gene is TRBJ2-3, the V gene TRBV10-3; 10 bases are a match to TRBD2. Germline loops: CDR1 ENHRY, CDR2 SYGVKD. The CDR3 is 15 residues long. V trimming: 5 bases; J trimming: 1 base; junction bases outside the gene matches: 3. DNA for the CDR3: TGTGCCATCAGTCCCGGACTAGCGGGCACAGATACGCAGTATTTT. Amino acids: CAISPGLAGTDTQYF.

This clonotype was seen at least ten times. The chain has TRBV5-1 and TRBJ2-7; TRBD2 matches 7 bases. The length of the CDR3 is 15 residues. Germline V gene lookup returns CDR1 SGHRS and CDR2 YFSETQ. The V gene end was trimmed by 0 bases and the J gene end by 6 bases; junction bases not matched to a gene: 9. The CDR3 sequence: CASSLEGLPRVEQYF. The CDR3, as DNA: TGCGCCAGCAGCTTGGAGGGACTACCACGGGTCGAGCAGTACTTC.

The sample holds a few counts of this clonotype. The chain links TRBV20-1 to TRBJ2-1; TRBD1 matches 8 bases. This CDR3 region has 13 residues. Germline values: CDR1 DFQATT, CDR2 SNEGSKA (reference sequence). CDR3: CRASGTGYNEQFF. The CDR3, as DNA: TGCAGGGCGTCCGGGACAGGCTACAATGAGCAGTTCTTC.

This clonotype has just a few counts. CDR3 nucleotides: TGTGCCAGCAGCCCGCAGAGAATAGCGGGAAGCCACGAGCAGTACTTC. Translation: CASSPQRIAGSHEQYF. The rearrangement links TRBV12-3 or TRBV12-4 to TRBJ2-7, with 8 bases identical to TRBD2. Germline trimming cut 6 bases from V and 5 bases from J; bases unmatched to any gene: 15. The CDR3 has 16 residues.

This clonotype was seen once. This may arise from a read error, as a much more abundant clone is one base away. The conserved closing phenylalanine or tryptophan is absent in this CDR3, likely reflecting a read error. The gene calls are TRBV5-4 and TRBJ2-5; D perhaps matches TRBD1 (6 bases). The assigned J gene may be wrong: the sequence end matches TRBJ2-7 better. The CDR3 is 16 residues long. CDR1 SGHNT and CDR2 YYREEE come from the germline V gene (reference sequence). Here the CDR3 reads CASSLGIPGVYYEQYS. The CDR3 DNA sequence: TGTGCCAGCAGCTTGGGGATCCCAGGGGTGTACTACGAGCAGTACTCC.

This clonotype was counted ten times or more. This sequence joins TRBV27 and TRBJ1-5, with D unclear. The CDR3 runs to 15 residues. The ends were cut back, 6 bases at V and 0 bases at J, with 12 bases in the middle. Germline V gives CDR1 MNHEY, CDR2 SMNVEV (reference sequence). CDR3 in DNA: TGTGCCAGCAGCCCCCTTGGGAATAGCAATCAGCCCCAGCATTTT. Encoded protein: CASSPLGNSNQPQHF.

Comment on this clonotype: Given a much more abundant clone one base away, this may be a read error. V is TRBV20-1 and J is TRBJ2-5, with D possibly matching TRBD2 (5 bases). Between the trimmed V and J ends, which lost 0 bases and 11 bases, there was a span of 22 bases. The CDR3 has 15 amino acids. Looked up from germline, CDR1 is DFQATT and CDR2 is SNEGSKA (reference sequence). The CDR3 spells CSAREAATSYNEQYF. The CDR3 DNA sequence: TGCAGTGCTAGAGAAGCGGCAACATCCTACAATGAGCAGTACTTC.

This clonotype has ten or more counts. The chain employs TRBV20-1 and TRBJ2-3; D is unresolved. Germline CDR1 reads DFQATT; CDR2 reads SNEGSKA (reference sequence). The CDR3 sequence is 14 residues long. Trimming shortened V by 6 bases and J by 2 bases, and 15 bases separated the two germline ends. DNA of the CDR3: TGCAGTGCACCCGTCTCCGGGTCCACAGATACGCAGTATTTT. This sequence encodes CSAPVSGSTDTQYF.

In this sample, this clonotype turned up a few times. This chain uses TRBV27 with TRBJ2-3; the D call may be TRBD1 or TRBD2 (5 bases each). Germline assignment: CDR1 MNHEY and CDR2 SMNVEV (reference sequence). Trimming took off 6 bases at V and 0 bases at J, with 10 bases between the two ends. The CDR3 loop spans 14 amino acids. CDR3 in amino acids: CASRNRDSTDTQYF. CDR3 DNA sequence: TGTGCCAGCAGAAACCGGGACAGCACAGATACGCAGTATTTT.

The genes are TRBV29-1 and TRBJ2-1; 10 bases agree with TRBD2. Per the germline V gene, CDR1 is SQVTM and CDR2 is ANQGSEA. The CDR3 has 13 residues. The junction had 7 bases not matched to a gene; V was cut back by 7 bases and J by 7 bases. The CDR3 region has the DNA TGCAGCGCGCTAGCGGGAGTGGGGAATGAGCAGTTCTTC. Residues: CSALAGVGNEQFF.

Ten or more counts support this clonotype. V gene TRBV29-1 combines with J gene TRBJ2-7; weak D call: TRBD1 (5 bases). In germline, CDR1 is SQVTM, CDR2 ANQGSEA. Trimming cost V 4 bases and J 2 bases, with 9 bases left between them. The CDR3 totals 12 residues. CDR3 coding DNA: TGCAGCGTTGGATCCAGGGCCTACGAGCAGTACTTC. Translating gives CSVGSRAYEQYF.